This is a list of T cell receptor beta chains from one sample in a study of cytomegalovirus exposure and HLA in healthy donors. Assay used: immunoSEQ multiplex PCR; TCRdb lists only in-frame clones, some missing. The data show approximately 300,000 clones, roughly four fifths seen once. What was sequenced was PBMCs. These receptors were collected from a woman in her thirties or forties in good health and CMV-seropositive. Both conserved end residues are part of each CDR3. D genes are given only for firm matches. Some rows have no size entry. The others give once, few or many, or a class for an expanded clone.

V gene	clone size	D gene	J gene	CDR3 protein	CDR3 DNA
TRBV5-1	.	TRBD2	TRBJ2-7	CASSLSGTGYEQYF	TGCGCCAGCAGCTTAAGCGGGACGGGGTACGAGCAGTACTTC
TRBV11-1	.	.	TRBJ2-1	CASSLAMGASYNEQFF	TGTGCCAGCAGCTTAGCAATGGGGGCCTCCTACAATGAGCAGTTCTTC
TRBV7-2	.	.	TRBJ2-7	CASSLREGFSGSYEQYF	TGTGCCAGCAGCTTACGGGAAGGGTTTTCGGGTTCCTACGAGCAGTACTTC
TRBV15	.	TRBD1	TRBJ1-4	CATSSRDRGRVHEKLFF	TGTGCCACCAGCAGTCGGGACAGGGGGCGTGTGCATGAAAAACTGTTTTTT
TRBV6-5	.	TRBD2	TRBJ2-1	CASSQTSGSYNEQFF	TGTGCCAGCAGCCAGACTAGCGGGAGTTACAATGAGCAGTTCTTC
TRBV18	.	.	TRBJ1-4	CASSPLPTGATNEKLFF	TGTGCCAGCTCACCCCTGCCTACAGGCGCAACTAATGAAAAACTGTTTTTT
TRBV27	.	TRBD1	TRBJ2-2	CASRRQGVGTGELFF	TGTGCCAGCAGGAGACAGGGGGTAGGCACCGGGGAGCTGTTTTTT
TRBV5-4	.	.	TRBJ2-7	CASSARDFPTYEQYF	TGTGCCAGCAGCGCCCGGGACTTCCCCACCTACGAGCAGTACTTC
TRBV30	.	TRBD1	TRBJ1-5	CAWSPGTGDSANSNQPQHF	TGTGCCTGGAGTCCTGGGACAGGGGACAGCGCTAATAGCAATCAGCCCCAGCATTTT
TRBV7-2	.	.	TRBJ1-1	CASTYGQLNTEAFF	TGTGCCAGCACCTACGGACAGCTGAACACTGAAGCTTTCTTT
TRBV11-3	.	TRBD2	TRBJ2-1	CASSLVGAGEAEQFF	TGTGCCAGCAGCTTAGTGGGAGCGGGAGAGGCTGAGCAGTTCTTC
TRBV7-2	.	.	TRBJ2-5	CASSLGAKETQYF	TGTGCCAGCAGCTTAGGAGCGAAGGAGACCCAGTACTTC
TRBV4-2	once	TRBD1	TRBJ1-2	CASSQEEGTGYGYTF	TGTGCCAGCAGCCAAGAAGAGGGGACAGGCTATGGCTACACCTTC
TRBV7-2	.	.	TRBJ2-2	CASSLGVLNTGELFF	TGTGCCAGCAGCTTAGGCGTCCTGAACACCGGGGAGCTGTTTTTT
TRBV7-9	.	TRBD2	TRBJ2-7	CASRYGGGPVYF	TGTGCCAGCAGATACGGCGGGGGACCAGTGTACTTC
TRBV5-1	.	.	TRBJ1-1	CASSLVGGVEAFF	TGCGCCAGCAGCTTGGTCGGGGGGGTTGAAGCTTTCTTT
TRBV30	.	TRBD1	TRBJ2-7	CAWSSGQGYEQYF	TGTGCCTGGAGTTCGGGACAGGGCTACGAGCAGTACTTC
TRBV6-6	once	TRBD1	TRBJ1-2	CASRPGQSLRGYTF	TGTGCCAGCAGGCCGGGACAGAGCCTAAGGGGCTACACCTTC
TRBV2	.	.	TRBJ2-7	CASSRDFSEQYF	TGTGCCAGCAGTCGCGACTTTTCCGAGCAGTACTTC
TRBV11-1	.	.	TRBJ2-2	CASTVQVLGGELFF	TGTGCCAGCACCGTACAGGTTCTTGGCGGGGAGCTGTTTTTT
TRBV2	.	TRBD2	TRBJ2-3	CASSARLAGFTDTQYF	TGTGCCAGCAGTGCAAGGCTAGCGGGTTTCACAGATACGCAGTATTTT
TRBV4-1	.	TRBD2	TRBJ2-7	CASSQDPTSGKSSYEQYF	TGCGCCAGCAGCCAAGATCCGACTAGCGGGAAAAGCTCCTACGAGCAGTACTTC
TRBV27	.	TRBD2	TRBJ2-3	CASSTRLASNTDTQYF	TGTGCCAGCAGTACCAGACTAGCGTCCAACACAGATACGCAGTATTTT
TRBV5-1	.	.	TRBJ2-3	CASSFGQGTDTQYF	TGCGCCAGCAGCTTTGGTCAGGGAACAGATACGCAGTATTTT
TRBV28	.	.	TRBJ1-3	CASTRTGGSGNTIYF	TGTGCCAGCACACGAACGGGGGGCTCTGGAAACACCATATATTTT
TRBV6-6	.	.	TRBJ2-7	CASSYEDSPSYEQYF	TGTGCCAGCAGTTACGAGGACAGCCCTTCCTACGAGCAGTACTTC
TRBV2	.	.	TRBJ2-7	CASSGDTYEQYF	TGTGCCAGCAGCGGGGATACCTACGAGCAGTACTTC
TRBV9	.	.	TRBJ2-1	CASSPSGHSGLDEQFF	TGTGCCAGCAGCCCCAGTGGCCACTCGGGGTTGGATGAGCAGTTCTTC
TRBV5-6	.	TRBD2	TRBJ2-3	CASSFGLARSDTQYF	TGTGCCAGCAGCTTTGGACTAGCACGCTCAGATACGCAGTATTTT
TRBV2	.	.	TRBJ2-1	CASSEGLAPRANEQFF	TGTGCCAGCAGTGAGGGCCTAGCGCCCCGGGCGAATGAGCAGTTCTTC
TRBV11-2	.	TRBD1	TRBJ1-1	CASSLRFTGQDNTEAFF	TGTGCCAGCAGCTTAAGGTTCACCGGACAGGATAACACTGAAGCTTTCTTT
TRBV19	.	.	TRBJ2-5	CASRGAVQETQYF	TGTGCCAGTAGAGGGGCGGTACAAGAGACCCAGTACTTC
TRBV4-2	.	TRBD1	TRBJ1-5	CASSQDRGQDNQPQHF	TGTGCCAGCAGCCAAGATCGGGGACAGGACAATCAGCCCCAGCATTTT
TRBV9	.	TRBD1	TRBJ2-7	CASSVEGQGSGEQYF	TGTGCCAGCAGCGTCGAGGGACAGGGCTCGGGCGAGCAGTACTTC
TRBV11-1	.	.	TRBJ1-2	CASSLTGINYGYTF	TGTGCCAGCAGCTTAACAGGGATCAACTATGGCTACACCTTC
TRBV18	.	TRBD2	TRBJ2-5	CASSPETGGQETQYF	TGTGCCAGCTCACCCGAGACGGGGGGCCAAGAGACCCAGTACTTC
TRBV7-9	.	.	TRBJ2-3	CASSLGLASTDTQYF	TGTGCCAGCAGCCTTGGACTGGCTAGCACAGATACGCAGTATTTT
TRBV11-3	.	TRBD2	TRBJ2-7	CASSTSGRANEQYF	TGTGCCAGCAGCACTAGCGGGAGGGCCAACGAGCAGTACTTC
TRBV28	.	.	TRBJ1-2	CASSPTPGSYTF	TGTGCCAGCAGTCCCACCCCGGGGAGCTACACCTTC
TRBV29-1	.	TRBD1	TRBJ1-2	CSVGRDRVF	TGCAGCGTTGGCCGGGACAGGGTTTTC
TRBV27	.	TRBD2	TRBJ2-1	CASSPAPGLAGAREQFF	TGTGCCAGCAGCCCGGCGCCGGGACTAGCGGGAGCGCGGGAGCAGTTCTTC
TRBV6-1	few	TRBD2	TRBJ2-3	CASSPSGRDTDTQYF	TGTGCCAGCAGTCCTAGCGGGAGGGACACAGATACGCAGTATTTT
TRBV27	.	TRBD2	TRBJ2-1	CASTPRPGLADFNEQFF	TGTGCCAGCACCCCACGGCCGGGACTAGCGGATTTCAATGAGCAGTTCTTC
TRBV11-3	.	TRBD2	TRBJ2-1	CASGSGSISYNEQFF	TGTGCCAGCGGCAGCGGGAGTATATCCTACAATGAGCAGTTCTTC
TRBV28	.	TRBD2	TRBJ2-7	CASRSGTSGGYYEQYF	TGTGCCAGCAGATCCGGGACTAGCGGGGGATACTACGAGCAGTACTTC
TRBV5-4	.	.	TRBJ2-3	CASSRATGSTDTQYF	TGTGCCAGCAGCCGGGCTACTGGGAGTACAGATACGCAGTATTTT
TRBV19	.	TRBD1	TRBJ1-5	CASSIGDSRNQPQHF	TGTGCCAGTAGTATCGGGGACAGCCGCAATCAGCCCCAGCATTTT
TRBV18	.	TRBD2	TRBJ2-1	CASSPQGGTSGYNEQFF	TGTGCCAGCTCACCACAAGGGGGGACTAGCGGGTACAATGAGCAGTTCTTC
TRBV7-3	.	.	TRBJ2-1	CASSFGQYNEQFF	TGTGCCAGCAGCTTTGGACAGTACAATGAGCAGTTCTTC
TRBV6-5	once	.	TRBJ2-5	CASSLDLASGTQYF	TGTGCCAGCAGTCTAGACCTCGCAAGTGGGACCCAGTACTTC
TRBV5-1	.	TRBD1	TRBJ2-3	CASSLAIGGEDTQYF	TGCGCCAGCAGCTTGGCCATAGGGGGCGAGGATACGCAGTATTTT
TRBV29-1	.	TRBD2	TRBJ2-2	CSVEISGSMSGELFF	TGCAGCGTTGAGATTAGCGGGAGTATGTCCGGGGAGCTGTTTTTT
TRBV7-9	few	.	TRBJ2-7	CASSSGQGAYEQYF	TGTGCCAGCAGCTCGGGACAAGGAGCCTACGAGCAGTACTTC